This T cell receptor (beta chain) is drawn from a study of cytomegalovirus exposure and HLA in healthy donors (dated by TCRdb to 2017 to 2019). In the study overall: According to an earlier analysis of 550 to 700 of the donors, about 179 million T cells yielded 120 million or so unique TCR beta sequences and about 300 Gb of sequence data. In a later analysis, previously published TCR beta repertoires from some 640 donors were re-analyzed and high-resolution HLA genotyping was added so that TCR occurrence patterns could be studied. Alongside the repertoire data, information on donor age, sex, ethnicity and CMV serostatus was compiled. High-throughput TCR immunosequencing, statistical association of individual TCRs with disease status, and machine learning were combined to predict cytomegalovirus infection status. Around 330 gigabases of sequencing data and 75 million to 85 million unique TCR sequences made up an early release that covered nearly 650 HLA-typed donors. The later analysis used no new phenotypic data to find candidate immune exposures, relying instead on TCR beta sequences and their occurrence across donors. Besides the first cohort of about 730 subjects, a separate validation cohort made up of roughly 120 different subjects was used. An earlier analysis of roughly 600 of the donors used high-throughput TCR beta sequencing to judge whether each TCR beta V gene segment behaved as functional or pseudogenic. Among about 370 genotyped donors of the cohort, an average of approximately 200,000 unique TCR beta nucleotide sequences was sequenced per donor, of which 15% to 20% were non-productive. Among the roughly 400 genotyped donors, around 79% belonged to the genetic ancestry cluster associated with self-reported Caucasian donors. The study profiled the T cell repertoires of 500 to 800 subjects by immunosequencing and related them to cytomegalovirus serostatus. All discovery cohort repertoires had been generated on a single sequencing platform. The study aimed to test whether cataloging public T cell receptors could reveal signatures of past pathogen exposure. Typing coverage differed by locus: A, B, C, DRB1 and DQB1 were typed in roughly 620-640 donors, DQA1 in roughly 500, DPA1 in approximately 610, and DPB1 in roughly 450. HLA typing included class I and class II loci at four-digit resolution. Five DR-DQ haplotypes were treated as single units for association and clustering because of strong linkage in the cohort. A later genetic analysis used genome-wide SNP genotypes for about 60% of the roughly 700 donors, treating that subset as a discovery cohort. What the authors observed across the whole study: Sequencing depth was assumed to be roughly uniform across donors in the presence/absence analyses, though that assumption may not hold. In a later analysis, HLA-associated TCR beta chains showed more clonal expansion and lower generation probabilities than non-associated chains that were equally common. Correlated functional status among segregating V segments might reflect linkage disequilibrium, but an unknown experimental factor could not be ruled out. In an earlier analysis of approximately 590 of the donors, most TCR beta V segments appeared in productive rearrangements about 87% or about 30% of the time, broadly matching IMGT annotations. Some IMGT-functional V segments, including TRBV6-2 and TRBV6-3, could not be told apart with the 87-base-pair reads, so those segments were excluded. Specific HLA alleles were associated with 15,000 to 20,000 TCR beta sequences at a false discovery rate of 0.05 in a later analysis. A few of the identified cytomegalovirus-associated TCR beta chains were confirmed in vitro to be specific for cytomegalovirus antigens. A further reported finding was that TCR beta sequences accurately predicted the HLA-A and HLA-B alleles for most subjects in the first cohort. Because HLA typing was missing for some donors at each locus, association tests included only the typed subset. The classifier was reported to diagnose cytomegalovirus status with high specificity and sensitivity in both the original and validation cohorts. The sequencing pipeline was judged likely to have produced a cluster of highly shared sequence variants as a technical artifact. For the cohort, immune exposure information was limited to CMV serostatus. A later genetic analysis associated a missense DCLRE1C variant with V-gene and J-gene trimming of TCR beta chains, and an independent cohort replicated the association. In the study, 150 to 200 TCR beta chains were listed as associated with cytomegalovirus. In a later genetic analysis, fewer N-insertions in productive TCRs were reported among donors in an Asian-associated ancestry cluster than the approximately 670-donor mean. According to a later analysis, parvovirus B19, influenza, CMV and Epstein-Barr virus appeared linked to several top co-occurrence clusters. The cohort was sequenced for TCR beta chains only, and without alpha or paired-chain data the features that could be detected were limited. According to a later analysis, TCR association rates differed among HLA loci, with DRB1 alleles showing the most associated TCRs and HLA-C alleles showing the fewest. In a later analysis, most CMV-associated TCR beta chains were found to appear HLA-restricted, with HLA associations seemingly driven largely by CMV exposure. Across donors, most TCR sequences were observed very rarely, whereas some public TCRs were present in many individuals. The authors suggested that the approach could potentially be extended to other disease states and immunological phenotypes. Because counts were too low, about 15 rarely observed V segments, including chromosome 9 orphons, were left out of the earlier analysis of a few hundred of the donors. When HLA alleles, especially DR and DQ, strongly co-occurred, TCR associations were difficult to assign to individual alleles.

The library was made by the immunoSEQ multiplex PCR assay. A mixture of 60 forward primers for TCR Vbeta segments and 13 reverse primers for TCR Jbeta segments was used in the multiplex PCR. The CDR3 region of rearranged TCR beta genes was amplified from genomic DNA by a multiplex PCR assay. The Illumina HiSeq System was used to sequence the amplified TCR beta libraries as 87-base-pair reads. For the original study's pipeline: A later analysis tallied approximately 87 million unique TCR beta chains across the 600 to 700 repertoires, and roughly 11 million of those chains were shared by two or more donors. To remove PCR and sequencing errors, raw reads were error-corrected and collapsed into unique sequences using a nearest-neighbor algorithm that merged closely related sequences. V, D and J gene segments were assigned by aligning CDR3 sequences to IMGT reference sequences. For a sequence to be retained, a match of at least six nucleotides to both a V gene segment and a J gene segment was required. Rearrangements were called productive when the CDR3 lacked stop codons and stayed in frame with V and J; all others were non-productive. CDR3 was defined according to IMGT convention as the region running from the second conserved V-encoded cysteine to the conserved J-encoded phenylalanine. The earlier analysis of about 560 of the donors excluded any sequence lacking an unambiguous match to a single V gene segment. In an earlier analysis of 587 of the donors, V segments were called functional above 56.7% productive rearrangements and were called segregating when the between-donor standard deviation exceeded 5%. To diagnose cytomegalovirus status from the catalog of TCR beta chain sequences, a statistical classification framework was built. V and J gene assignment, in a later analysis, came from comparing TCR nucleotide sequences with IMGT/GENE-DB human TR gene sequences. The TCRdist pipeline was used in a later analysis to assign CDR3 sequences and most-parsimonious VDJ recombination scenarios. A later analysis defined each TCR beta chain by its CDR3 amino acid sequence plus V-gene family, and excluded reads lacking a unique V-gene family. As a way to deal with suspected cross-contamination and a sequencing artifact, a later analysis dropped 450 to 600 nucleotide sequences that were highly shared and had low generation probability. For each public chain, a later analysis derived a clonal expansion index from normalized ranks of inferred template counts within each repertoire. In a later analysis, generation probabilities were computed using a VDJ recombination model fitted to out-of-frame rearrangements, and the results were checked against IGoR. Hypergeometric tests were used in a later analysis to score TCR-TCR, TCR-HLA and TCR-CMV co-occurrence, with a repertoire-size bias correction applied to the TCR pairs. False discovery rates were estimated in a later analysis by permuting HLA or CMV assignments 20 times. A later analysis grouped co-occurring TCRs with DBSCAN, adding TCRdist sequence similarity when clustering within HLA-allele-positive subsets. Co-occurrence clustering excluded repertoires with fewer than 30,000 or more than 120,000 public chains, plus five with anomalous nucleotide sharing. TCRdb limited this immuneACCESS table to in-frame rearrangements with V and J called. A share of clones is missing; checked studies link under half to unresolved V genes, and the rest is unexplained. V, J and clone size derive from that table, while D and trimming were established from the DNA sequence. The sample table shows 90,000 to 130,000 clones, and roughly three quarters are seen once. The ten most abundant clones make up under 3% of the sample.

In total, more than 500 healthy bone marrow donors made up the cohort. All cohort members were sampled while nominally healthy, although unrecorded immune exposures were likely present. The donor was CMV seropositive and belonged to the group of 250 to 300 seropositive cohort members. Every donor gave a peripheral blood sample, and the peripheral blood mononuclear cells from that sample were used for TCR beta sequencing. Genomic DNA was extracted from the blood cell samples with the Qiagen DNeasy Blood Extraction Kit. The germline V gene (reference sequence) sets CDR1 to PRHDT and CDR2 to FYEKMQ. The cysteine opens and the phenylalanine closes a CDR3 of 13 amino acids. Left in the record is the CDR3 DNA by itself, 39 bases read in frame from the first base. Cut back by 1 base and 6 bases, the V and J ends lie 8 bases apart. This clone showed up just a few times. Its antigen is currently not known. The record has no base qualities; no much larger clone is one base away.

The source is a woman between 18 and 29 years old in good health and CMV-seropositive. The sequenced material came from PBMCs. The sequence joins TRBV13 to TRBJ2-3; the D segment cannot be called with confidence. The CDR3 corresponds to CASSLDLGDTQYF. In nucleotide form, the sequence is TGTGCCAGCAGCTTAGACCTCGGGGATACGCAGTATTTT.